A single sample gave rise to the 30 T cell receptor beta chains below, sequenced in a study of shared clonotypes between healthy human individuals. The repertoire was sequenced with immunoSEQ multiplex PCR; TCRdb's copy has only in-frame clones and lacks some. Of 1.6 million or so clones listed, about 98.5% were seen once; the top ten hold about 0.34%. Sample: naive CD4+ T cells sorted from blood. The subset denotes: CD45RA+ positively selected. These receptors all come from a man aged 30 to 45 in good health.

The V gene is TRBV4-2, the J gene TRBJ1-2, with a tentative D call TRBD1 (6 bases). Trimming took 0 bases from V and 4 from J, leaving 9 bases between them. Germline values: CDR1 LGHNA, CDR2 YNFKEQ. The CDR3 sequence is 14 residues long. The CDR3 here is CASSQENRAYGYTF. In DNA, the CDR3 is TGTGCCAGCAGCCAAGAGAACAGGGCCTATGGCTACACCTTC.

For this clone: The same CDR3 can be traced to other DNA sequences in this sample. This chain uses TRBV28 with TRBJ2-1, with D tentatively TRBD1 or TRBD2 (5 bases each). Trimming stripped 6 bases from V and 10 bases from J, with 13 bases between. The length of the CDR3 is 12 residues. Germline CDR1 is MDHEN and CDR2 is SYDVKM. The DNA of the CDR3 is TGTGCCAGCAGCCTGGGACCAAGGGAGCAGTTCTTC. Its protein product is CASSLGPREQFF.

The J gene is TRBJ1-5, the V gene TRBV11-2; D gene uncertain. The CDR3 loop spans 16 amino acids. Germline V lookup: CDR1 SGHAT, CDR2 FQNNGV. The germline V and J ends were trimmed by 1 base and 0 bases, with 10 bases remaining between them. In DNA form, the CDR3 reads TGTGCCAGCAGCTTAGCCTGGGGATATAGCAATCAGCCCCAGCATTTT. Its protein is CASSLAWGYSNQPQHF. Supplemented by reference TRBV11-2 and TRBJ1-5, the full variable domain reads EAGVAQSPRYKIIEKRQSVAFWCNPISGHATLYWYQQILGQGPKLLIQFQNNGVVDDSQLPKDRFSAERLKGVDSTLKIQPAKLEDSAVYLCASSLAWGYSNQPQHFGDGTRLSIL.

J is TRBJ2-3 and V is TRBV11-2; unclear D gene. Per the germline V gene, CDR1 is SGHAT and CDR2 is FQNNGV. V was clipped by 2 bases and J by 2 bases, with 8 bases between them. The CDR3 length is 14 residues. The CDR3 loop reads CASSLYRYTDTQYF. CDR3 in DNA: TGTGCCAGCAGCTTATATCGTTACACAGATACGCAGTATTTT.

The chain links TRBV11-2 to TRBJ2-7; TRBD1 is a possible D gene (5 bases). Germline V gene sequence: CDR1 SGHAT, CDR2 FQNNGV. V was cut by 3 bases and J by 4 bases, with 13 bases left in between. This CDR3 contains 14 residues. CDR3 region: CASSFAGSIYEQYF. Here the CDR3 DNA reads TGTGCCAGCAGCTTCGCAGGGTCGATTTACGAGCAGTACTTC.

Remarks on this clone: The identical CDR3 is also encoded by other nucleotide sequences in the sample. The V and J genes are TRBV9 and TRBJ2-2, with TRBD1 matching over 10 bases. The CDR3 sequence is 15 residues long. CDR1 and CDR2 (germline): SGDLS, YYNGEE. The V gene end was trimmed by 3 bases and the J gene end by 5 bases; junction bases not matched to a gene: 4. In DNA, the CDR3 is TGTGCCAGCAGCGCCCGGGACAGGGGAACCGGGGAGCTGTTTTTT. The encoded protein is CASSARDRGTGELFF. Looking up the rest from reference TRBV9 and TRBJ2-2 gives the full variable domain: DSGVTQTPKHLITATGQRVTLRCSPRSGDLSVYWYQQSLDQGLQFLIQYYNGEERAKGNILERFSAQQFPDLHSELNLSSLELGDSALYFCASSARDRGTGELFFGEGSRLTVL.

V gene TRBV5-1 combines with J gene TRBJ2-1; the match to TRBD1 covers 8 bases. V was clipped by 4 bases and J by 1 base; unmatched bases: 7. CDR1 SGHRS and CDR2 YFSETQ come from the germline V gene. CDR3 length equals 16 residues. The DNA of the CDR3 is TGCGCCAGCAGCCATTCCGGGACAGGATCCTACAATGAGCAGTTCTTC. Amino acids: CASSHSGTGSYNEQFF.

This chain uses TRBV5-4 with TRBJ2-7, with D possibly being TRBD1 or TRBD2 (5 bases each). The V gene's germline CDR1 is SGHNT and CDR2 YYREEE (reference sequence). The V gene lost 2 bases and the J gene lost 0 bases, with 12 bases spanning the gap. This CDR3 comprises 15 residues. The CDR3 here is CASSLRAGTSYEQYF. DNA for the CDR3: TGTGCCAGCAGCTTAAGGGCAGGGACCTCCTACGAGCAGTACTTC. The full variable domain, completed using reference TRBV5-4 and TRBJ2-7, is ETGVTQSPTHLIKTRGQQVTLRCSSQSGHNTVSWYQQALGQGPQFIFQYYREEENGRGNFPPRFSGLQFPNYSSELNVNALELDDSALYLCASSLRAGTSYEQYFGPGTRLTVT.

This clone was found once. Within the sample, other DNA sequences also encode this same CDR3. The V gene is TRBV29-1, the J gene TRBJ2-7; no clear D gene. Per germline, CDR1 SQVTM and CDR2 ANQGSEA. This CDR3 is built from 11 residues. Trimming stripped 3 bases from V and 0 bases from J, with 3 bases between. Here the CDR3 DNA reads TGCAGCGTTGAGGCCTCCTACGAGCAGTACTTC. Amino acids: CSVEASYEQYF.

This rearrangement joins TRBV11-2 to TRBJ2-7, with D possibly TRBD2 on 5 matching bases. Germline CDR1 and CDR2: SGHAT and FQNNGV. The V gene lost 4 bases and the J gene lost 3 bases, with 16 bases spanning the gap. CDR3 length: 15 residues. CDR3 sequence (DNA): TGTGCCAGCAGCTCGACACTAGGTTTACGCTACGAGCAGTACTTC. Amino acid sequence: CASSSTLGLRYEQYF.

The chain employs TRBV27 and TRBJ1-2; the match to TRBD1 covers 10 bases. The CDR3 is made up of 17 amino acids. Trimming cost V 2 bases and J 0 bases; bases outside gene matches: 6. Per the germline V gene, CDR1 is MNHEY and CDR2 is SMNVEV (reference sequence). The CDR3 spells CASSLIGTGVSNYGYTF. The CDR3 nucleotides are TGTGCCAGCAGTTTAATTGGGACAGGGGTCTCTAACTATGGCTACACCTTC.

V and J are TRBV27 and TRBJ2-7, with D unresolved. The germline V and J ends were trimmed by 6 bases and 6 bases, with 15 bases remaining between them. This CDR3 has 13 residues. The germline V gene has CDR1 MNHEY and CDR2 SMNVEV (reference sequence). CDR3 region: CASSIGPPGEQYF. The CDR3 DNA is TGTGCCAGCAGCATAGGTCCTCCCGGCGAGCAGTACTTC.

The chain has TRBV4-1 and TRBJ2-3; 8 bases line up with TRBD2. V was pared by 1 base and J by 2 bases, with 5 bases of the junction left unmatched. Germline CDR1 and CDR2: MGHRA and YSYEKL. This CDR3 contains 16 residues. CDR3 DNA sequence: TGCGCCAGCAGCCAAGGAATAGCGGGGACCACAGATACGCAGTATTTT. It translates to CASSQGIAGTTDTQYF.

This clone came up once. The chain carries TRBV13 and TRBJ1-1; D gene uncertain. Trimming removed 4 bases at V and 0 bases at J, with 6 bases between. Germline values: CDR1 PRHDT, CDR2 FYEKMQ (reference sequence). This CDR3 has 13 residues. The CDR3 is CASSYTVNTEAFF. CDR3 DNA: TGTGCCAGCAGCTACACAGTGAACACTGAAGCTTTCTTT.

The V call is TRBV7-3, the J call TRBJ2-1; TRBD2 aligns across 9 bases. Germline V gene lookup returns CDR1 SGHTA and CDR2 FQGTGA. J was trimmed by 4 bases and V by 0 bases; bases with no gene match: 10. CDR3 length: 18 amino acids. The CDR3 DNA reads as TGTGCCAGCAGCTTAACGGCTAGCGGGAAAAGTTATTACAATGAGCAGTTCTTC. Translated: CASSLTASGKSYYNEQFF.

This sequence joins TRBV7-3 and TRBJ2-3; TRBD1 agrees at 8 bases. J gave up 4 bases and V 2 bases, and 5 bases lay outside the gene matches. CDR1 and CDR2 from the germline V gene are SGHTA and FQGTGA. The CDR3 sequence is 15 residues long. CDR3 residues: CASSLYGQGSDTQYF. The DNA of the CDR3 is TGTGCCAGCAGCTTATATGGACAGGGCTCAGATACGCAGTATTTT.

The chain couples TRBV2 to TRBJ1-5, with D possibly TRBD1 on 5 matching bases. Deletions cut 6 bases from V and 5 bases from J, with 8 bases between. There are 12 residues in the CDR3. The germline V gene encodes CDR1 SNHLY and CDR2 FYNNEI. In DNA, the CDR3 is TGTGCCAGCAGGGGGGACGATCAGCCCCAGCATTTT. Translating gives CASRGDDQPQHF.

Notes on this clone: Other nucleotide sequences in the sample specify the same CDR3. The V gene is TRBV18, the J gene TRBJ2-7; weak D call: TRBD2 (5 bases). CDR1 is KGHSH and CDR2 is LQKENI in the germline V gene. The CDR3 length is 13 residues. V lost 3 bases to trimming and J lost 3 bases, with 9 bases between them. The DNA of the CDR3 is TGTGCCAGCTCACCGGGAGCCGGCTACGAGCAGTACTTC. Its translation is CASSPGAGYEQYF.

The chain has TRBV29-1 and TRBJ2-5; TRBD2 might be the D (6 bases). V shed 3 bases and J shed 5 bases, with 10 bases lying between them. CDR1 and CDR2 (germline): SQVTM, ANQGSEA. The CDR3 length is 12 residues. The CDR3 sequence is CSVEGGDETQYF. The DNA of the CDR3 is TGCAGCGTTGAGGGAGGTGATGAGACCCAGTACTTC.

The V call is TRBV11-3, the J call TRBJ2-7; D gene uncertain. The V gene lost 5 bases and the J gene lost 3 bases, with 14 bases spanning the gap. Per the germline V gene, CDR1 is SGHNT and CDR2 is YENEEA. The CDR3 contains 14 residues. CDR3 DNA: TGTGCCAGCAGCACCCGAGGTGGTGGCTACGAGCAGTACTTC. Its protein is CASSTRGGGYEQYF.

The chain combines TRBV6-4 with TRBJ2-1; 8 nucleotides align to TRBD2. The CDR3 has 14 amino acids. Germline values: CDR1 MRHNA, CDR2 SNTAGT. Trimming at V came to 4 bases and at J to 8 bases, leaving 7 bases not matched to a gene. The CDR3 here is CASSVGSGIHEQFF. As DNA, the CDR3 is TGTGCCAGCAGTGTCGGTAGCGGGATCCATGAGCAGTTCTTC.

The V and J genes are TRBV11-2 and TRBJ2-2; 8 bases agree with TRBD1. Germline CDR1 is SGHAT and CDR2 is FQNNGV. The CDR3 spans 14 residues. The V segment lost 4 bases and the J segment 7 bases; nucleotides outside the gene matches: 5. For the CDR3, the DNA is TGTGCCAGCAGCTCAGGGGGCCTGGTCGGGGAGCTGTTTTTT. This encodes CASSSGGLVGELFF.

V usage is TRBV5-4 and J usage is TRBJ1-2; D remains ambiguous. Germline-derived CDR1 and CDR2 are SGHNT and YYREEE (reference sequence). The V end was cut by 2 bases, the J end by 4 bases, with 12 bases between. The CDR3 runs 14 residues. CDR3 amino acids: CASSFGTDVYGYTF. CDR3 DNA: TGTGCCAGCAGCTTCGGTACAGACGTCTATGGCTACACCTTC.

The chain is built from TRBV5-1 and TRBJ2-3; D is possibly TRBD2 (5 bases). V lost 7 bases to trimming and J lost 5 bases, with 8 bases between them. Germline assignment: CDR1 SGHRS and CDR2 YFSETQ. This CDR3 comprises 11 residues. The CDR3 DNA sequence: TGCGCCAGCGTCGGAGGAGATACGCAGTATTTT. Translated: CASVGGDTQYF.

This clone was counted a single time. J is TRBJ1-1 and V is TRBV10-3, with no clear D. CDR3 length equals 14 residues. V was clipped by 5 bases and J by 3 bases, with 13 bases between them. The germline gives CDR1 ENHRY, CDR2 SYGVKD. The CDR3 loop is CAISPSRSDTEAFF. The CDR3 nucleotides read TGTGCCATCAGTCCTAGCAGGTCGGACACTGAAGCTTTCTTT.

This sequence joins TRBV28 and TRBJ1-5; 7 bases match TRBD1. J lost 3 bases, V lost 8 bases, and 16 bases had no gene match. There are 17 residues in the CDR3. Germline-derived CDR1 and CDR2 are MDHEN and SYDVKM. DNA for the CDR3: TGTGCCAGCCGATCGCGCAAGGGACAGTCTTTCAATCAGCCCCAGCATTTT. This sequence encodes CASRSRKGQSFNQPQHF.

CDR3 sequence (DNA): TGTGCCAGCAAAGAAGGGGGGGACAGGTTCTACGAGCAGTACTTC. It encodes CASKEGGDRFYEQYF. V gene TRBV6-1 combines with J gene TRBJ2-7; tentatively, D is TRBD1 (8 bases). Germline loops: CDR1 MNHNS, CDR2 SASEGT. V lost 7 bases and J lost 3, with 19 bases in between. This CDR3 comprises 15 residues.

The chain is built from TRBV5-4 and TRBJ2-7, with 11 bases matching TRBD2. The length of the CDR3 is 16 residues. Germline CDR1 SGHNT, CDR2 YYREEE (reference sequence). With V trimmed by 0 bases and J by 2 bases, 4 bases remained unmatched. The CDR3 is CASSLASGRQTYEQYF. As DNA, the CDR3 is TGTGCCAGCAGCTTGGCTAGCGGGAGGCAGACCTACGAGCAGTACTTC.

The chain links TRBV18 to TRBJ2-2, with 11 nucleotides matching TRBD2. The CDR3 contains 17 residues. Germline V gives CDR1 KGHSH, CDR2 LQKENI. Trimming removed 5 bases from V and 1 base from J; junction bases left unmatched: 6. Written as DNA, the CDR3 is TGTGCCAGCTCATCGACCCTAGCGGGAGGGAACACCGGGGAGCTGTTTTTT. Amino acids: CASSSTLAGGNTGELFF.

The CDR3 reads CASSPIGDSHATEAFF. In nucleotides, the CDR3 is TGTGCCAGCTCACCGATAGGGGACTCCCACGCTACTGAAGCTTTCTTT. V and J are TRBV18 and TRBJ1-1, with D tentatively TRBD1 (5 bases). The V and J ends lost 3 bases and 5 bases respectively, with 19 bases between them. This CDR3 contains 16 residues. Germline V gives CDR1 KGHSH, CDR2 LQKENI.